This TCR beta chain was captured in a study of cytomegalovirus exposure and HLA in healthy donors (dated by TCRdb to the late 2010s). Regarding the study in general: An earlier analysis of roughly 500 of the donors reported 276 Gb of sequence data and 117 million unique TCR beta sequences obtained from about 179 million T cells. In a later genetic analysis, genome-wide SNP genotypes for about three fifths of the roughly 670 donors were used, and that subset was treated as a discovery cohort. HLA typing included class I and class II loci at four-digit resolution. Of the roughly 410 genotyped donors, over 80% were placed in the genetic ancestry cluster associated with self-reported Caucasian donors. A later analysis re-examined previously published TCR beta repertoires from just over 650 donors and added high-resolution HLA genotyping to investigate patterns of TCR occurrence. Across 300 to 500 genotyped donors of the cohort, an average of about 240,000 unique TCR beta nucleotide sequences per donor were sequenced, and approximately 17% of those sequences were non-productive. To predict cytomegalovirus infection status, the study combined high-throughput TCR immunosequencing, statistical association of individual TCRs with disease status, and machine learning. Alongside the repertoire data, information on donor age, sex, ethnicity and CMV serostatus was compiled. Typing coverage differed by locus: A, B, C, DRB1 and DQB1 were typed in roughly 620-630 donors, DQA1 in about 510, DPA1 in around 580, and DPB1 in around 440. Five DR-DQ haplotypes were handled as single units for association and clustering because linkage in the cohort was strong. To decide whether each TCR beta V gene segment behaved as functional or pseudogenic, an earlier analysis of some 580 of the donors relied on high-throughput TCR beta sequencing. The later analysis used no new phenotypic data to find candidate immune exposures, relying instead on TCR beta sequences and their occurrence across donors. A separate validation cohort of approximately 120 different subjects was used in addition to the roughly 720-subject first cohort. The study used immunosequencing to profile the T cell repertoires of approximately 640 subjects and linked those repertoires to cytomegalovirus serostatus. Roughly 300 gigabases of sequencing data and tens of millions of unique TCR sequences made up an early release that covered 500 to 650 HLA-typed donors. All discovery cohort repertoires had been generated using a single sequencing platform. The study aimed to test whether cataloging public T cell receptors could reveal signatures of past pathogen exposure.

As to this clone: This receptor's antigen is unknown. Base qualities are not at hand, and no much larger clone is one base apart.

Overall study results and their limits: According to a later analysis, parvovirus B19, influenza, CMV and Epstein-Barr virus appeared linked to several top co-occurrence clusters. The study gave a list of 150 to 200 TCR beta chains associated with cytomegalovirus. Because counts were too low, some 17 rarely observed V segments, including chromosome 9 orphons, were excluded from the earlier analysis of some 590 of the donors. The authors suggested that the approach could potentially be extended to other disease states and immunological phenotypes. Specific HLA alleles were associated with about 17,000 TCR beta sequences at a false discovery rate of 0.05 in a later analysis. According to a later analysis, TCR association rates differed among HLA loci, with DRB1 alleles showing the most associated TCRs and HLA-C alleles showing the fewest. Because some donors lacked HLA typing at each locus, the association tests relied only on the typed subset. A cluster of highly shared sequence variants was judged likely to be a technical artifact of the sequencing pipeline. Immune exposure information for the cohort was limited to CMV serostatus. According to a later analysis, most CMV-associated TCR beta chains appeared to be HLA-restricted, and the HLA associations seemed to be driven largely by CMV exposure. In a later genetic analysis, a missense DCLRE1C variant was associated with V-gene and J-gene trimming of TCR beta chains, and the association was replicated in an independent cohort. The presence/absence analyses assumed that sequencing depth was roughly uniform across donors, and that assumption may not be true. The classifier was reported to diagnose cytomegalovirus status with high specificity and sensitivity in both the original cohort and the validation cohort. An earlier analysis of approximately 570 of the donors showed that most TCR beta V segments appeared in productive rearrangements either about 90% or about 30% of the time, which broadly matched IMGT annotations. This cohort had only TCR beta chains sequenced, and the lack of alpha or paired-chain data limited which features could be detected. Compared with the 666-donor mean, donors in an Asian-associated ancestry cluster had fewer N-insertions in productive TCRs, according to a later genetic analysis. A further reported finding was that TCR beta sequences accurately predicted the HLA-A and HLA-B alleles for most subjects in the first cohort. When HLA alleles, especially DR and DQ, strongly co-occurred, TCR associations were difficult to assign to individual alleles. A few of the identified cytomegalovirus-associated TCR beta chains were confirmed in vitro to be specific for cytomegalovirus antigens. In a later analysis, HLA-associated TCR beta chains showed more clonal expansion and lower generation probabilities than non-associated chains that were equally common. Linkage disequilibrium might explain the correlated functional status among segregating V segments, but an unknown experimental factor could not be excluded. Because the 87-base-pair reads could not distinguish some IMGT-functional V segments, including TRBV6-2 and TRBV6-3, those segments were excluded. Across donors, most TCR sequences were observed very rarely, whereas some public TCRs were present in many individuals.

The protocol used for the library was the immunoSEQ multiplex PCR assay. A mixture of 60 forward primers for TCR Vbeta segments and 13 reverse primers for TCR Jbeta segments was used in the multiplex PCR. The CDR3 region of rearranged TCR beta genes was amplified from genomic DNA with a multiplex PCR assay. The Illumina HiSeq System was used to sequence the amplified TCR beta libraries as 87-base-pair reads. In the authors' own workflow: Across the 640 or so repertoires, a later analysis counted around 80 million unique TCR beta chains, 8.5 million to 12 million of which were shared by at least two donors. Raw reads were error-corrected and collapsed into unique sequences with a nearest-neighbor algorithm that merged closely related sequences to remove PCR and sequencing errors. V, D and J gene segments were assigned by aligning CDR3 sequences to IMGT reference sequences. For a sequence to be retained, a match of at least six nucleotides was required to both a V gene segment and a J gene segment. A rearrangement was called productive if the CDR3 had no stop codons and remained in frame with V and J, and every other rearrangement was called non-productive. Following IMGT convention, CDR3 was defined as the stretch from the second conserved V-encoded cysteine to the conserved J-encoded phenylalanine. The earlier analysis of a few hundred of the donors excluded sequences that lacked an unambiguous match to a single V gene segment. An earlier analysis of just under 600 of the donors called V segments functional above 56.7% productive rearrangements and segregating when the between-donor standard deviation exceeded 5%. To diagnose cytomegalovirus status from the catalog of TCR beta chain sequences, a statistical classification framework was built. In a later analysis, TCR nucleotide sequences were compared against IMGT/GENE-DB human TR gene sequences so that V and J genes could be assigned. The TCRdist pipeline was used in a later analysis to assign CDR3 sequences and most-parsimonious VDJ recombination scenarios. In a later analysis, each TCR beta chain was defined by its CDR3 amino acid sequence together with its V-gene family, and reads lacking a unique V-gene family were excluded. In a later analysis, 500 to 700 highly shared, low-generation-probability nucleotide sequences were removed to address suspected cross-contamination and a sequencing artifact. For each public chain, a later analysis derived a clonal expansion index from normalized ranks of inferred template counts within each repertoire. A later analysis computed generation probabilities with a VDJ recombination model fitted to out-of-frame rearrangements, and checked the results against IGoR. Hypergeometric tests were used in a later analysis to score TCR-TCR, TCR-HLA and TCR-CMV co-occurrence, with a repertoire-size bias correction applied to the TCR pairs. False discovery rates were estimated in a later analysis by permuting HLA or CMV assignments 20 times. A later analysis grouped co-occurring TCRs with DBSCAN, adding TCRdist sequence similarity when clustering within HLA-allele-positive subsets. Co-occurrence clustering excluded repertoires with fewer than 30,000 or more than 120,000 public chains, plus five with anomalous nucleotide sharing. TCRdb took over this immuneACCESS table, retaining in-frame rearrangements with V and J assigned. Such tables are incomplete; in checked studies, under half of the missing clones stem from an unresolved V gene, and the remainder is unexplained. The V and J calls and clone size were taken over from that table, and D and trimming were inferred from the DNA. This sample holds some 140,000 clones; approximately 70% were observed only once. Together, the top ten hold over 1% of the sample.

The CDR3 goes from the cysteine to the phenylalanine over 13 residues. Just the 39-base CDR3 DNA is kept, in frame starting at base 1. The germline V gene (reference sequence) supplies CDR1 WNHNN and CDR2 SYGVQD. The cohort comprised 710 or so healthy bone marrow donors. At the time of sampling, all cohort members were nominally healthy, though unrecorded immune exposures were likely present. The donor was CMV seronegative and was included in the group of a few hundred seronegative cohort members. A peripheral blood sample was collected from each donor, and TCR beta sequencing was performed on peripheral blood mononuclear cells. The Qiagen DNeasy Blood Extraction Kit was used to extract genomic DNA from the blood cell samples.

Sequences were obtained from PBMCs. This receptor was taken from a woman between 40 and 50 years old in good health and CMV-seronegative. This chain is built from TRBV10-1 and TRBJ2-5; a stretch of 9 junction bases matches TRBD1. The end of the DNA is better explained by TRBJ2-7, so the J call may be wrong. The CDR3 reads CATPGTGFYEQYF. Read as DNA, the sequence is TGCGCCACCCCCGGGACAGGGTTCTACGAGCAGTACTTC.